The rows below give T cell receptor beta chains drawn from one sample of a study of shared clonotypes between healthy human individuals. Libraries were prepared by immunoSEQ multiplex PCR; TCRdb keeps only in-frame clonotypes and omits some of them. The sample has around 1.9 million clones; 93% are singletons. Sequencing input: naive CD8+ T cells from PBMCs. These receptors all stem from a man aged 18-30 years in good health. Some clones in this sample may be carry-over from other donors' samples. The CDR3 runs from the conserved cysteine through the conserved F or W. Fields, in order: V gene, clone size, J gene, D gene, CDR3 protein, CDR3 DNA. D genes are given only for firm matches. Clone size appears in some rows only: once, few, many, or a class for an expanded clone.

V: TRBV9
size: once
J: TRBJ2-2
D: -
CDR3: CASSVGQNTGELFF
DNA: TGTGCCAGCAGCGTGGGGCAGAACACCGGGGAGCTGTTTTTT

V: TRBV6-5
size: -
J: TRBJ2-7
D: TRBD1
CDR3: CASSYSTGHRTYEQYF
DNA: TGTGCCAGCAGTTACTCGACAGGGCACCGGACCTACGAGCAGTACTTC

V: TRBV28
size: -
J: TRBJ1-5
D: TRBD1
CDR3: CASRWTGPNQPQHF
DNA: TGTGCCAGCAGATGGACAGGGCCCAATCAGCCCCAGCATTTT

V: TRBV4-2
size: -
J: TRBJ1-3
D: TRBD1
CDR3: CASSQGGQTGNTIYF
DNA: TGTGCCAGCAGCCAAGGGGGACAGACTGGAAACACCATATATTTT

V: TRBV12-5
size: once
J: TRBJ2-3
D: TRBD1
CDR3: CASGPGTAMLTDTQYF
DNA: TGTGCTAGTGGCCCTGGGACAGCCATGCTCACAGATACGCAGTATTTT

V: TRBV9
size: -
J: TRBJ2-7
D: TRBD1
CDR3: CASSVFGTGTYEQYF
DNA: TGTGCCAGCAGCGTATTTGGGACAGGGACTTACGAGCAGTACTTC

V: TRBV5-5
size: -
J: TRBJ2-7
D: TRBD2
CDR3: CASRTSALSYEQYF
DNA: TGTGCCAGCAGGACTAGCGCCTTATCCTACGAGCAGTACTTC

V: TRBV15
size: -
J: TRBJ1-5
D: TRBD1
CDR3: CATSYRGRGLTNQPQHF
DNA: TGTGCCACCAGTTACCGGGGGAGGGGGCTCACCAATCAGCCCCAGCATTTT

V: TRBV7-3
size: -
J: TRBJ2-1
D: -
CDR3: CASSLRPYNEQFF
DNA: TGTGCCAGCAGCTTAAGGCCTTACAATGAGCAGTTCTTC

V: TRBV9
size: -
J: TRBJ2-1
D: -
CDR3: CASSVGAGASYNEQFF
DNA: TGTGCCAGCAGCGTAGGGGCAGGGGCATCCTACAATGAGCAGTTCTTC

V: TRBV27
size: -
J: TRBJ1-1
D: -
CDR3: CASSNPGLMNTEAFF
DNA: TGTGCCAGCAGTAATCCGGGCCTAATGAACACTGAAGCTTTCTTT

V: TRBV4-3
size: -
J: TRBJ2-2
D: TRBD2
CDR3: CASSRDSAGGLTGELFF
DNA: TGCGCCAGCAGCCGGGATTCAGCGGGAGGTTTAACCGGGGAGCTGTTTTTT

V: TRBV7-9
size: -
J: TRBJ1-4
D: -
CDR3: CASSLVGGSNEKLFF
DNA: TGTGCCAGCAGCTTAGTCGGGGGTTCTAATGAAAAACTGTTTTTT

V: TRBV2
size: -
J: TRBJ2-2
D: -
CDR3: CASSDPVGSAGELFF
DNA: TGTGCCAGCAGTGACCCGGTGGGGTCCGCCGGGGAGCTGTTTTTT

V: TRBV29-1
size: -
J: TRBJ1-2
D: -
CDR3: CSVRGGRNYGYTF
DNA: TGCAGCGTACGAGGTGGGCGTAACTATGGCTACACCTTC

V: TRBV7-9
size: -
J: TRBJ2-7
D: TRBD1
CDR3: CASSPPVDRGTYEQYF
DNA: TGTGCCAGCAGCCCCCCGGTCGACAGGGGCACCTACGAGCAGTACTTC

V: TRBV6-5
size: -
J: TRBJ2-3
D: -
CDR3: CASSLQGGPDTQYF
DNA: TGTGCCAGCAGTTTGCAGGGGGGACCAGATACGCAGTATTTT

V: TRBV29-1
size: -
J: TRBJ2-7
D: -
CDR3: CSVQGRELAYEQYF
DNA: TGCAGCGTTCAGGGGAGGGAACTAGCCTACGAGCAGTACTTC

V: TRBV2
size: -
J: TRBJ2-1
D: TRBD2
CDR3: CASHRAAGDEQFF
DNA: TGTGCCAGCCACCGGGCAGCGGGGGATGAGCAGTTCTTC

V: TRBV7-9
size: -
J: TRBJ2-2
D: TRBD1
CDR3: CASSSTYQGATGELFF
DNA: TGTGCCAGCAGCTCCACCTACCAGGGGGCGACCGGGGAGCTGTTTTTT

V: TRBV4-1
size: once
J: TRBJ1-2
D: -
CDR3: CASSQDSTAVLYYGYTF
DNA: TGCGCCAGCAGCCAAGATTCTACGGCAGTCTTATACTATGGCTACACCTTC

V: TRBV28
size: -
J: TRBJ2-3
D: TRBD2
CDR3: CASSPPSGGTDTQYF
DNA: TGTGCCAGCAGTCCACCTAGCGGGGGCACAGATACGCAGTATTTT

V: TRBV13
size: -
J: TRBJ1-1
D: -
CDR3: CASSPRGGENTEAFF
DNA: TGTGCCAGCAGCCCCCGGGGCGGGGAGAACACTGAAGCTTTCTTT

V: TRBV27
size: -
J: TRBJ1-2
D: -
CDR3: CASRLGAIGGYTF
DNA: TGTGCCAGCCGCCTAGGCGCGATCGGTGGCTACACCTTC

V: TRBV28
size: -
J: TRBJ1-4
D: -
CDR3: CASSRGTELPNEKLFF
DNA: TGTGCCAGCAGCCGGGGGACGGAATTACCGAATGAAAAACTGTTTTTT

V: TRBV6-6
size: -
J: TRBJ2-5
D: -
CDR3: CASREGTPYQETQYF
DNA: TGTGCCAGCAGGGAAGGGACACCGTACCAAGAGACCCAGTACTTC

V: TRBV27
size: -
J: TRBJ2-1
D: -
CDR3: CASSFGGSSYNEQFF
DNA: TGTGCCAGCAGTTTCGGGGGTAGCTCCTACAATGAGCAGTTCTTC

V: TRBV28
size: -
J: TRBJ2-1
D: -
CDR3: CASRGTGYNEQFF
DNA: TGTGCCAGCAGGGGGACTGGCTACAATGAGCAGTTCTTC

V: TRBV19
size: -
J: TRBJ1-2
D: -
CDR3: CASSITENYGYTF
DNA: TGTGCCAGTAGTATCACAGAGAATTATGGCTACACCTTC

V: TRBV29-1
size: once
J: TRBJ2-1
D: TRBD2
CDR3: CSVEDRLTSGRGNEQFF
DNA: TGCAGCGTCGAAGACCGGCTTACTAGCGGGAGGGGGAATGAGCAGTTCTTC

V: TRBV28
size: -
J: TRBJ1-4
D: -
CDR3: CASSLRAATNEKLFF
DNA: TGTGCCAGCAGTTTACGAGCGGCAACTAATGAAAAACTGTTTTTT

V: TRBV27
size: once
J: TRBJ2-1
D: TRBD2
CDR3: CASSLGTSGVGQFF
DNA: TGTGCCAGCAGTTTGGGGACTAGTGGGGTAGGGCAGTTCTTC

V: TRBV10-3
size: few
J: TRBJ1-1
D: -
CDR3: CAISEATDPLAFF
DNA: TGTGCCATCAGTGAGGCGACTGATCCATTAGCTTTCTTT

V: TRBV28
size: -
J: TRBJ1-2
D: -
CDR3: CASSTMTDHYGYTF
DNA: TGTGCCAGCAGCACAATGACGGACCACTATGGCTACACCTTC

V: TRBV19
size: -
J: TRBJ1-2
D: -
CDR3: CASSIEARSYGYTF
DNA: TGTGCCAGTAGTATAGAGGCCCGGTCATATGGCTACACCTTC

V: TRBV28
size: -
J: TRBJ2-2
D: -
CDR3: CASSHRFANTGELFF
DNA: TGTGCCAGCAGTCACAGGTTCGCGAACACCGGGGAGCTGTTTTTT

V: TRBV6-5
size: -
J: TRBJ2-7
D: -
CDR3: CASSSRTYEQYF
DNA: TGTGCCAGCAGTTCTCGTACCTACGAGCAGTACTTC

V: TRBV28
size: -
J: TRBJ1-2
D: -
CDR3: CASSFDPSDGNYGYTF
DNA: TGTGCCAGCAGTTTCGACCCCTCGGACGGTAACTATGGCTACACCTTC

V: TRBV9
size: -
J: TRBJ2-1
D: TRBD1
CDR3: CASSTGQAYNEQFF
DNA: TGTGCCAGCAGCACGGGACAGGCATACAATGAGCAGTTCTTC

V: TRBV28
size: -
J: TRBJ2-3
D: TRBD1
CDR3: CASSPGGETDTQYF
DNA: TGTGCCAGCAGCCCAGGGGGAGAGACAGATACGCAGTATTTT

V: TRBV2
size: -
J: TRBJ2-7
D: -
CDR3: CASSDRVHEQYF
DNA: TGTGCCAGCAGTGATCGGGTCCACGAGCAGTACTTC

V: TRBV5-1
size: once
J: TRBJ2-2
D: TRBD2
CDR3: CASSLAGTSRTGELFF
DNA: TGCGCCAGCAGCTTGGCCGGGACTAGCCGCACCGGGGAGCTGTTTTTT

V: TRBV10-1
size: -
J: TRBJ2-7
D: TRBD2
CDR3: CATHLSGGKGEQYF
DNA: TGCGCCACACACCTGTCCGGGGGGAAAGGCGAGCAGTACTTC